The present T cell receptor (beta chain) was sequenced within a study of blood T cell repertoires in COVID-19. Assay used: immunoSEQ multiplex PCR; TCRdb lists only in-frame clones, some missing. The sample gives about 180,000 clones, about 88% of which show up once; roughly 10% is in the top ten. The source is a woman between 18 and 29 years old who had recovered from COVID-19. What was sequenced was PBMCs or T cells enriched from blood (not recorded which).

As DNA, the CDR3 is TGTGCCAGCAGTTTCTGGGCTAGCGGGGGACTGTACCAAGAGACCCAGTACTTC. Its translation is CASSFWASGGLYQETQYF. V is TRBV6-2 or TRBV6-3 and J is TRBJ2-5, with 10 bases fitting TRBD2. J was trimmed by 0 bases and V by 4 bases; bases with no gene match: 11. CDR1 and CDR2 from the germline V gene are MNHEY and SVGEGT. The CDR3 consists of 18 residues.